Following are 2 T cell receptor beta chains from one sample sequenced in a study of cytomegalovirus exposure and HLA in healthy donors. The data were produced by immunoSEQ multiplex PCR, yet TCRdb's version contains in-frame clones alone and is incomplete. The sample has roughly 71,000 clones, about 95% seen once. The sample comprised PBMCs. These receptors all stem from a woman aged 18-29 years in good health and CMV-seronegative.

The V call is TRBV5-1, the J call TRBJ1-1, with 7 bases matching TRBD1. Germline V CDR1 and CDR2: SGHRS, YFSETQ. Trimming at V came to 0 bases and at J to 1 base, leaving 3 bases not matched to a gene. The CDR3 sequence is 15 residues long. Here the CDR3 reads CASSLVTGENTEAFF. As DNA, the CDR3 is TGCGCCAGCAGCTTGGTTACAGGGGAGAACACTGAAGCTTTCTTT.

J is TRBJ2-1 and V is TRBV6-4; a weak D match, TRBD1 (5 bases). Per germline, CDR1 MRHNA and CDR2 SNTAGT. There are 13 residues in the CDR3. V was pared by 8 bases and J by 5 bases, with 13 bases between. This CDR3 reads CASGADSHNEQFF. CDR3 bases: TGTGCCAGCGGGGCTGACAGCCACAATGAGCAGTTCTTC.